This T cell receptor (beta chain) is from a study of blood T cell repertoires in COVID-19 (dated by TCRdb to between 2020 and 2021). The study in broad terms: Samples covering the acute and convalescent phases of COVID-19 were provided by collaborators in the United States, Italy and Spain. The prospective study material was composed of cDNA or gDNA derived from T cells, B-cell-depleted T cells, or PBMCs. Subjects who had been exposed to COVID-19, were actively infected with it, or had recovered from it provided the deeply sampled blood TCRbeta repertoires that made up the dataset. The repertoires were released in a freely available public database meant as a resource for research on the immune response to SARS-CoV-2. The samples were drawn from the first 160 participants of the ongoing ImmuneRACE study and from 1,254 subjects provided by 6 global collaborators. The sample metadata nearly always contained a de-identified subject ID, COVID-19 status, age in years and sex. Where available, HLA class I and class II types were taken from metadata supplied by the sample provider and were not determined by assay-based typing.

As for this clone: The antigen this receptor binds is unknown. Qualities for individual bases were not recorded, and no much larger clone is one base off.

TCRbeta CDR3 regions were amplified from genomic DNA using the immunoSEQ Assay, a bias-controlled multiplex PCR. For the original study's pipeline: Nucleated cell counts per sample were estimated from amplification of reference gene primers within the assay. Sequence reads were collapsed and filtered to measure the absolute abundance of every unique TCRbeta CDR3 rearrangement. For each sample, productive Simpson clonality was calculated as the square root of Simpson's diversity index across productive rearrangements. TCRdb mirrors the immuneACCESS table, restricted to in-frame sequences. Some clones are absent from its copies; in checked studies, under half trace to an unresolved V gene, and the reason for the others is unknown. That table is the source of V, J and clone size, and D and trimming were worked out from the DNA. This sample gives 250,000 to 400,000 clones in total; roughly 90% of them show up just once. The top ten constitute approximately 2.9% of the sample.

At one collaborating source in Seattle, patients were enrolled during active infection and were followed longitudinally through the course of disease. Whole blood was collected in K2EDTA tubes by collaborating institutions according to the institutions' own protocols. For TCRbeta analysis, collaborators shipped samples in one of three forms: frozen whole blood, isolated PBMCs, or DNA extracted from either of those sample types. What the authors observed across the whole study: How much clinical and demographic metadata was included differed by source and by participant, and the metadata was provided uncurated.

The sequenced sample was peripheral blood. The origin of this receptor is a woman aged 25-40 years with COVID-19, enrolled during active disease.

This receptor has the CDR3 CASSVPPGSSYNEQFF. In nucleotides, the sequence is TGTGCCAGCAGTGTTCCCCCGGGGTCCTCCTACAATGAGCAGTTCTTC. The sequence links TRBV6-1 to TRBJ2-1; the D gene is perhaps TRBD2, on 5 matching bases. Inclusive of the bounding cysteine and phenylalanine, the CDR3 is 16 residues long. The read is trimmed to its CDR3 DNA, 48 bases read in frame from base 1. V and J lose 4 bases and 0 bases, and a span of 13 bases separates them. CDR1 and CDR2, per the germline V gene, are MNHNS and SASEGT.